This T cell receptor beta chain originates from a study of graft-versus-host responses after intestinal transplantation (dated by TCRdb to the early 2020s). About the investigation overall: Multivisceral, liver-intestinal, or isolated intestinal transplants were received by the recipients. Every recipient was given anti-thymocyte globulin induction, then maintenance tacrolimus and steroids for approximately 3 years. After intestinal transplantation, graft-versus-host and host-versus-graft alloreactive T cell clones in the graft, circulation and bone marrow were tracked using bulk TCR-beta CDR3 sequencing. Alloreactive clones were identified by sequencing pre-transplant mixed lymphocyte reaction products and comparing them with unstimulated pre-transplant donor and recipient T cells. A cohort of about two dozen intestinal transplant recipients, including one retransplant, was enrolled, and a few patients lacking pretransplant specimens were excluded. A peak of at least 4% donor T cells among recipient peripheral blood mononuclear cells was the definition used for donor T cell macrochimerism. Instead of going to the commercial service, samples from a few later patients were sequenced in-house on an Illumina MiSeq and processed with MiXCR. Points the paper makes about the study in general: In the allografts of patients with donor T cell macrochimerism, GvH to HvG T cell clonal ratios were high. Peak levels of circulating GvH clones were associated with declines in HvG clones early after transplant. Conclusions were limited by the relatively low number and heterogeneity of intestinal transplant patients. GvH clones were detected in recipient bone marrow, and some appeared earlier in ileal mucosa or blood, consistent with an intestinal mucosal origin.

Concerning this clone itself: Its antigen is not yet known. No quality values exist for individual bases; no much larger clone is one base distant.

Explained via the paper, the time point label denotes: cells obtained before transplantation from donor or recipient. CD3+CD4+ and CD3+CD8+ populations were FACS-sorted from unstimulated pre-transplant donor and recipient cells taken from spleen or lymph nodes. To prepare the library, the immunoSEQ multiplex PCR assay was applied. For most patients, genomic DNA was isolated with the Qiagen DNeasy Blood and Tissue Kit and shipped frozen to Adaptive Biotechnologies for TCR sequencing. For most patients, genomic DNA was subjected to high-throughput TCR-beta CDR3 sequencing by Adaptive Biotechnologies. In the paper's pipeline: TCR sequencing data for roughly 18 patients were retrieved from Adaptive's ImmunoSEQ software; three other patients were processed with MiXCR and VDJtools. To correct CD4 versus CD8 sorting errors, any sequence found in both subsets at a frequency ratio below 5:1 was removed. CDR3 nucleotide sequences shared by donor and recipient were removed because the origin of these sequences could not be assigned. To be classed as alloreactive, a clone needed at least 2-fold expansion over unstimulated cells and a minimum CFSE-low frequency of 0.002% (template counts) or 0.001% (read counts). A clone was considered mappable if detected in the sequenced pre-transplant spleen, lymph node, or MLR CFSE-low populations of the donor or recipient. The cumulative frequency of alloreactive clones was calculated as a percentage of all sequences, weighted by copy number. This is the immuneACCESS table as TCRdb keeps it, with only in-frame sequences that have V and J called. A part of the clones is gone; compared with another copy, unresolved V genes explain less than half, and the rest is unexplained. From that table come the V and J calls and clone size; the DNA was used to work out D and trimming. Recorded for this sample are over 45,000 clones; 94% of them occurred a single time. The ten top clones hold about 0.4% of the sample.

The CDR3, cysteine through phenylalanine, is 14 amino acids long. Just CDR3 DNA is preserved here, 42 bases in frame from base 1. From a lookup of the germline V gene, CDR1 and CDR2 are LGHNT and FRNRAP. Ends trimmed: V by 6 bases, J by 4 bases; bases unmatched to a gene: 6. This TCR was sampled from a human donor who was the organ donor for an intestinal transplant. This chain joins TRBV12-5 to TRBJ1-2; the central 9 bases match TRBD1. The material was unstimulated CD4+ T cells sorted from spleen or lymph node cells, obtained before transplant. The DNA sequence is TGTGCTAGTGGCACCGGGACAGGGTCCTATGGCTACACCTTC. It translates to CASGTGTGSYGYTF. Beyond the CDR3, the reference TRBV12-5 and TRBJ1-2 genes provide the residues; the full variable domain reads: DARVTQTPRHKVTEMGQEVTMRCQPILGHNTVFWYRQTMMQGLELLAYFRNRAPLDDSGMPKDRFSAEMPDATLATLKIQPSEPRDSAVYFCASGTGTGSYGYTFGSGTRLTVV.